This is a list of T cell receptor beta chains from one sample in a study of blood T cell repertoires in COVID-19. Profiled with immunoSEQ multiplex PCR; TCRdb holds only in-frame clones, not every one. The table has fewer than 85,000 clones, over 65% seen once. The sequenced material came from peripheral blood. These receptors were collected from a woman aged 65 to 85 with acute or convalescent COVID-19. CDR3s include the opening cysteine and the closing phenylalanine or tryptophan. Fields, in order: J gene, V gene, clone size, D gene, CDR3 protein, CDR3 DNA. The D gene is left open where the match is weak. Size is omitted from some rows. Given values are once, few, many or a class for expanded clones.

>TRBJ1-1|TRBV5-4|-|-
CASSPRGATEAFF
TGTGCCAGCAGCCCCAGGGGAGCCACTGAAGCTTTCTTT
>TRBJ1-1|TRBV29-1|once|-
CSGLDSTEAFF
TGCAGCGGCCTGGACAGCACTGAAGCTTTCTTT
>TRBJ2-7|TRBV7-9|-|TRBD2
CASSLVGGEEPYF
TGTGCCAGCAGCTTAGTCGGGGGGGAAGAGCCGTACTTC
>TRBJ1-1|TRBV15|once|TRBD1
CATSRSPGQGWFF
TGTGCCACCAGCAGATCTCCGGGACAGGGTTGGTTCTTT
>TRBJ1-3|TRBV10-3|-|-
CATSRQAPGSGNTIYF
TGTGCCACGAGCCGACAGGCACCCGGCTCTGGAAACACCATATATTTT
>TRBJ2-1|TRBV7-2|once|TRBD2
CASSLRGGQALGGNEQFF
TGTGCCAGCAGCTTGAGGGGAGGGCAGGCCCTGGGGGGCAATGAGCAGTTCTTC
>TRBJ2-7|TRBV5-1|-|-
CASSYGGTLYEQYF
TGCGCCAGCAGCTACGGAGGCACTCTCTACGAGCAGTACTTC
>TRBJ1-1|TRBV19|-|-
CASTPNRVGTEAFF
TGTGCCAGTACCCCAAACAGGGTTGGAACTGAAGCTTTCTTT
>TRBJ1-5|TRBV6-1|-|-
CASSERFGGGSNQPQHF
TGTGCCAGCAGTGAAAGGTTCGGCGGGGGTAGCAATCAGCCCCAGCATTTT
>TRBJ1-4|TRBV6-5|-|TRBD1
CATRGGRGNEKLFF
TGTGCCACCAGAGGGGGCAGGGGGAATGAAAAACTGTTTTTT
>TRBJ2-2|TRBV7-2|-|TRBD2
CASSSPGGSGELFF
TGTGCCAGCAGCTCACCGGGGGGATCCGGGGAGCTGTTTTTT
>TRBJ1-1|TRBV5-1|-|TRBD1
CASKRQGGVNTEAFF
TGCGCCAGCAAAAGACAGGGCGGGGTGAACACTGAAGCTTTCTTT